A single sample gave rise to the 21 T cell receptor beta chains below, sequenced in a study of read filtering for tumor transcriptome and immune sequencing. Molecular barcoded adaptors covering alpha/delta and beta/gamma chains were used on roughly 370 ng RNA. Via MiXCR, TCRdb re-called the reads, giving one row per CDR3 protein. The sample contains over 50,000 distinct CDR3 sequences, roughly 18% of which appear only once. Input material: a population of CD138-negative cells sorted from bone marrow. These receptors originate from a donor at least 40 years old with multiple myeloma.

As regards this clonotype: The junction differs from germline at one of its ends, possibly a read error. The chain is built from TRBV7-2 and TRBJ2-2, with D possibly being TRBD1 or TRBD2 (6 bases each). The CDR3 runs 16 residues. Germline CDR1 is SGHTA and CDR2 is FQGNSA. Here the CDR3 DNA reads TGCGCCAGCAGCTTAGATGGGGGGCGCTTAACCGGGGAGCTGTCTTTT. Translated, it gives CASSLDGGRLTGELSF.

In this sample, this clonotype turned up once. It is likely a read error, because the conserved phenylalanine at the end of the CDR3 is missing. This chain links TRBV4-1 with TRBJ2-1, with 9 nucleotides matching TRBD2. With 5 bases clipped from V and 3 bases from J, the junction kept 8 bases outside the gene matches. CDR1 is MGHRA and CDR2 is YSYEKL in the germline V gene. This CDR3 spans 16 amino acids. In DNA form, the CDR3 reads TGCGCCAGCAGCGGCACCGGACTAGCGTACTACAATGAGCAGTTCTCC. Its protein is CASSGTGLAYYNEQFS.

Note on this clonotype: A much larger clone sits a single nucleotide away, making a read error possible. The chain links TRBV7-3 to TRBJ1-1; the D is unclear. The CDR3 extends over 16 amino acids. Between the trimmed V and J ends, which lost 2 bases and 4 bases, there was a span of 17 bases. Germline V gene data show CDR1 as SGHTA and CDR2 as FQGTGA. The CDR3: CASSLGRAQPSTEAFF. Written as DNA, the CDR3 is TGTGCCAGCAGCTTAGGGCGGGCTCAGCCGAGCACTGAAGCTTTCTTT.

This clonotype was picked up many times. The chain employs TRBV20-1 and TRBJ2-2; weak D call: TRBD1 (6 bases). The CDR3 is 15 residues long. Germline V gives CDR1 DFQATT, CDR2 SNEGSKA (reference sequence). Trimming took off 3 bases at V and 0 bases at J, with 11 bases between the two ends. CDR3 protein: CSASTAGANTGELFF. The CDR3 region has the DNA TGCAGTGCTAGCACCGCAGGGGCGAACACCGGGGAGCTGTTTTTT.

This clonotype was detected a few times. The chain uses TRBV28 and TRBJ2-7, with a tentative D call TRBD1 (5 bases). CDR1 MDHEN and CDR2 SYDVKM come from the germline V gene. The CDR3 length is 13 residues. V was clipped by 3 bases and J by 3 bases, with 9 bases between them. CDR3 protein: CASSLNRLYEQYF. Written as DNA, the CDR3 is TGTGCCAGCAGTTTGAACAGGCTCTACGAGCAGTACTTC.

A few counts support this clonotype. As DNA, the CDR3 is TGTGCCTGGAGTCCACTCTATGGCTACACCTTC. This sequence encodes CAWSPLYGYTF. The chain recombines TRBV30 with TRBJ1-2; D remains unclear. The CDR3 extends over 11 amino acids. V was trimmed by 2 bases and J by 4 bases, leaving 5 bases between them. From germline, CDR1 is GTSNPN and CDR2 SVGIG (reference sequence).

The sample holds many counts of this clonotype. The V gene is TRBV4-1, the J gene TRBJ2-7; TRBD1 might be the D (6 bases). The germline V gene encodes CDR1 MGHRA and CDR2 YSYEKL. The CDR3 loop spans 16 amino acids. Trimming took off 6 bases at V and 7 bases at J, with 25 bases between the two ends. The CDR3 sequence: CASSPSRGVLNREQYF. CDR3 nucleotides: TGCGCCAGCAGTCCATCCAGGGGCGTCCTTAATCGGGAGCAGTACTTC.

This clonotype was found a few times. The rearrangement uses TRBV23-1 and TRBJ2-5, with 8 bases fitting TRBD2. TRBV23-1 is an ORF for which the function is uncertain. J was trimmed by 0 bases and V by 0 bases; bases with no gene match: 3. There are 16 residues in the CDR3. The CDR3 is CASSQSSSGYQETQYF. CDR3 nucleotide sequence: TGCGCCAGCAGTCAATCGTCTAGCGGGTACCAAGAGACCCAGTACTTC.

The chain is built from TRBV7-9 and TRBJ2-5, with unresolved D. The ends were cut back, 6 bases at V and 2 bases at J, with 19 bases in the middle. Per the germline V gene, CDR1 is SEHNR and CDR2 is FQNEAQ (reference sequence). The CDR3 spans 16 residues. The CDR3: CASSQLSRRGQETQYF. The CDR3 coding sequence is TGTGCCAGCAGTCAGTTGAGCAGGAGAGGACAAGAGACCCAGTACTTC.

This clonotype was detected many times. The rearrangement joins TRBV2 to TRBJ1-2, with 8 bases matching TRBD1. Trimming at V came to 7 bases and at J to 7 bases, leaving 8 bases not matched to a gene. The CDR3 runs 13 residues. The germline V gene has CDR1 SNHLY and CDR2 FYNNEI. In DNA form, the CDR3 reads TGTGCCAGCAAGTCGGACAGGGACGGTGGCTACACCTTC. It translates to CASKSDRDGGYTF.

This clonotype has at least ten counts. The chain joins TRBV5-1 to TRBJ2-5; D is unresolved. The germline V gene encodes CDR1 SGHRS and CDR2 YFSETQ. Between the trimmed V and J ends, which lost 1 base and 5 bases, there was a span of 9 bases. CDR3 length: 13 amino acids. CDR3 in amino acids: CASSLIPGETQYF. CDR3 DNA sequence: TGCGCCAGCAGCTTGATTCCGGGCGAGACCCAGTACTTC. The variable domain in full, with the rest retrieved from reference TRBV5-1 and TRBJ2-5, is KAGVTQTPRYLIKTRGQQVTLSCSPISGHRSVSWYQQTPGQGLQFLFEYFSETQRNKGNFPGRFSGRQFSNSRSEMNVSTLELGDSALYLCASSLIPGETQYFGPGTRLLVL.

The sample holds many counts of this clonotype. This rearrangement joins TRBV20-1 to TRBJ2-7; the match to TRBD1 covers 8 bases. Germline loops: CDR1 DFQATT, CDR2 SNEGSKA (reference sequence). V lost 1 base to trimming and J lost 2 bases; unmatched junction nucleotides: 7. The CDR3 covers 15 residues. The CDR3 nucleotides read TGCAGTGCTAGAGGGCGACAGGGGTTGCCCTACGAGCAGTACTTC. This sequence encodes CSARGRQGLPYEQYF.

This clonotype was counted many times. The J gene is TRBJ2-3, the V gene TRBV28; 12 nucleotides agree with TRBD2. The CDR3 has 19 amino acids. Germline CDR1 and CDR2: MDHEN and SYDVKM. V lost 6 bases to trimming and J lost 6 bases; unmatched junction nucleotides: 19. CDR3 sequence reads: CASSTGTGLAGGPLDTQYF. CDR3 coding DNA: TGTGCCAGCAGCACCGGGACAGGGCTAGCGGGAGGGCCATTGGATACGCAGTATTTT.

This clonotype was seen many times. CDR3: CASSSPQRKSDRPGYTF. CDR3 DNA: TGTGCCAGCAGTTCTCCTCAAAGAAAGTCCGATAGGCCTGGCTACACCTTC. V usage is TRBV28 and J usage is TRBJ1-2; D unresolved. V lost 4 bases, J lost 7 bases, and 25 bases lay in between. This CDR3 is built from 17 residues. The germline V gene encodes CDR1 MDHEN and CDR2 SYDVKM.

This clonotype appeared many times. The chain combines TRBV7-9 with TRBJ2-1; unclear D gene. V lost 0 bases, J lost 6 bases, and 6 bases lay in between. CDR1 is SEHNR, CDR2 FQNEAQ, per germline (reference sequence). The CDR3 consists of 13 residues. CDR3 sequence reads: CASSLARFNEQFF. CDR3 nucleotide sequence: TGTGCCAGCAGCTTAGCGCGCTTCAATGAGCAGTTCTTC.

At least ten counts were recorded for this clonotype. The chain combines TRBV21-1 with TRBJ2-7; TRBD1, as called in the table, went unchecked against the DNA. TRBV21-1 is given as a pseudogene. The CDR3 has 16 amino acids. The CDR3 spells CASSKPLKQQGYEQYF. For the CDR3, the DNA is TGTGCCAGCAGCAAACCACTCAAGCAACAGGGCTACGAGCAGTACTTC.

Concerning this clonotype: One base away lies a much larger clone, so this may be a sequencing read error. The conserved closing phenylalanine or tryptophan is absent in this CDR3, likely reflecting a read error. The chain carries TRBV20-1 and TRBJ2-1; TRBD1 might be the D (5 bases). CDR1 and CDR2 (germline): DFQATT, SNEGSKA (reference sequence). The CDR3 has 14 residues. V lost 1 base to trimming and J lost 5 bases, with 12 bases between them. CDR3 DNA: TGCAGTGCTAGAGTCCCCAGGGCACACAATGAGCAGTTCCTC. This sequence encodes CSARVPRAHNEQFL.

Many counts were recorded for this clonotype. This CDR3 reads CSAREGEAFF. In DNA form, the CDR3 reads TGCAGCGCTCGTGAGGGTGAAGCTTTCTTT. This chain links TRBV29-1 with TRBJ1-1; D is undetermined. The V gene lost 7 bases and the J gene lost 7 bases, with 10 bases spanning the gap. This CDR3 region has 10 residues. Germline V gives CDR1 SQVTM, CDR2 ANQGSEA.

In this sample, this clonotype turned up many times. The chain links TRBV20-1 to TRBJ1-6; possibly TRBD1 for D (6 bases). The length of the CDR3 is 15 residues. From germline, CDR1 is DFQATT and CDR2 SNEGSKA (reference sequence). The V end lost 3 bases, the J end lost 7 bases, and 16 bases lay between the germline ends. The CDR3 DNA reads as TGCAGTGCTAGGGGCGGAGGCAGGGGAAATTCACCCCTCCACTTT. It translates to CSARGGGRGNSPLHF.

This clonotype occurred many times. The gene calls are TRBV29-1 and TRBJ2-3; 9 bases are a match to TRBD2. There are 15 residues in the CDR3. Germline CDR1 SQVTM, CDR2 ANQGSEA. V gave up 6 bases and J gave up 6 bases; unmatched junction bases: 13. The CDR3 spells CSVTLAGDLTDTQYF. CDR3 DNA: TGCAGCGTAACCTTAGCGGGAGATCTTACGGATACGCAGTATTTT.

This clonotype appeared many times. The chain has TRBV30 and TRBJ2-3, with a possible D match to TRBD1 (6 bases). Germline assignment: CDR1 GTSNPN and CDR2 SVGIG (reference sequence). The length of the CDR3 is 13 residues. Trimming shortened V by 2 bases and J by 6 bases, and 12 bases separated the two germline ends. The CDR3 DNA sequence: TGTGCCTGGAGTAAAGACAGGAGTGATACGCAGTATTTT. It yields the protein CAWSKDRSDTQYF.